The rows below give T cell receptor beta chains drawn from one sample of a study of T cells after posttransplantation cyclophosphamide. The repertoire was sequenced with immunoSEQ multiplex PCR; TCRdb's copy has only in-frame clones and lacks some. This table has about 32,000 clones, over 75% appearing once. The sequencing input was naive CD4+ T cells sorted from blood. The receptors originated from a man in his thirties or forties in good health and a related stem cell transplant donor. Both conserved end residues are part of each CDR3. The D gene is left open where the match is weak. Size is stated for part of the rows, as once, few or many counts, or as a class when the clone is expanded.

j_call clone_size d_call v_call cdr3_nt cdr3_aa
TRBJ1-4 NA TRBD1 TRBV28 TGTGCCAGCAGTCCCTCACAGGGGGGCAATGAAAAACTGTTTTTT CASSPSQGGNEKLFF
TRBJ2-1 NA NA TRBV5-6 TGTGCCAGCAGCATGGTCGCGGGGGCCACCTACAATGAGCAGTTCTTC CASSMVAGATYNEQFF
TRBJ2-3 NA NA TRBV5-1 TGCGCCAGCAGCCCACGGTCCGGGACTCCTTACACAGATACGCAGTATTTT CASSPRSGTPYTDTQYF
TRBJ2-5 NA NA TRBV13 TGTGCCAGCAGCTCTCCCTCTCGGGAGACCCAGTACTTC CASSSPSRETQYF
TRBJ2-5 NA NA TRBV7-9 TGTGCCAGCAGCTTAGGGAGTTTGGAGACCCAGTACTTC CASSLGSLETQYF
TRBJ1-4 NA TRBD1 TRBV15 TGTGCCACCAGCAGAGAGAGTGGACAGGGGCTAAAACTGTTTTTT CATSRESGQGLKLFF
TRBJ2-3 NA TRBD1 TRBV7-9 TGTGCCAGCAGCCCCCGGCGGGACAGGGGGCGCCGCACAGATACGCAGTATTTT CASSPRRDRGRRTDTQYF
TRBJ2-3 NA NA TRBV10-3 TGTGCCATCAGTGATTCACTCGCAGATACGCAGTATTTT CAISDSLADTQYF
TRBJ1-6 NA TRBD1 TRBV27 TGTGCCAGCAGTTTCGGGACAGGGGCGCGATCACCCCTCCACTTT CASSFGTGARSPLHF
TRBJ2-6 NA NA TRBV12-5 TGTGCTAGTGGTGCTACTCGTGCAGGACAAAGTCGGGCCAACGTCCTGACTTTC CASGATRAGQSRANVLTF
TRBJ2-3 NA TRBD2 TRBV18 TGTGCCAGCTCAGGAAGGAGCGGGGGCCCATTCACGGATACGCAGTATTTT CASSGRSGGPFTDTQYF
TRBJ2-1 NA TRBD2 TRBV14 TGTGCCAGCAGCCAAGCCTTAGCGGGGTTTTACAATGAGCAGTTCTTC CASSQALAGFYNEQFF
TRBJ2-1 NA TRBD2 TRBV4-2 TGTGCCAGCAGCCAAGATAGTAGCGGGGGTCTCCTCAATGAGCAGTTCTTC CASSQDSSGGLLNEQFF
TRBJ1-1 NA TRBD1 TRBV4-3 TGCGCCAGCAGCCAAGACCTCACAGGGGATACTGAAGCTTTCTTT CASSQDLTGDTEAFF
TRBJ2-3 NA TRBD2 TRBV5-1 TGCGCCAGCACCGGAATCGGTGGTAGCGGGGAGCTAGTCACAGATACGCAGTATTTT CASTGIGGSGELVTDTQYF
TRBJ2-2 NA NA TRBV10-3 TGTGCCGTCCTAAGCACCGGGGAGCTGTTTTTT CAVLSTGELFF
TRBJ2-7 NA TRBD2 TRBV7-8 TGTGCCAGCAGCTCGACTAGCGGGGGCTCGCTGGACTTC CASSSTSGGSLDF
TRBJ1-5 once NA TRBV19 TGTGCCAGTAGAACACCGAGGGGGTCCCAGCATTTT CASRTPRGSQHF
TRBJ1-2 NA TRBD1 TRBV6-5 TGTGCCAGCAGTAAGGACAGGCCCTATGGCTACACCTTC CASSKDRPYGYTF
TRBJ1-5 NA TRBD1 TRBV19 TGTGCCACTCGACAGGGCGGAGTTGCAGGTCAGCCCCAGCATTTT CATRQGGVAGQPQHF
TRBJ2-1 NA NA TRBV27 TGTGCCAGCAGTTCCCCCCTAGGGGGTGGTATTGAGCAGTTCTTC CASSSPLGGGIEQFF
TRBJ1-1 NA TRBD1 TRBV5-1 TGCGCCAGCAGCTTGGTAGGGGGCCCGAACACTGAAGCTTTCTTT CASSLVGGPNTEAFF
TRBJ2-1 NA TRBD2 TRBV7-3 TGTGCCAGCAGCTTAACCTCGCCTAGCGGGGGGCGGGATGAGCAGTTCTTC CASSLTSPSGGRDEQFF
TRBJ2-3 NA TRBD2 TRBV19 TGTGCCAGTAGTATAGGCCTGGGGCTAGCGGGGGGCACAGATACGCAGTATTTT CASSIGLGLAGGTDTQYF
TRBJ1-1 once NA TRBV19 TGTGCCAGTAGAGGAGACTACCACACTGAAGCTTTCTTT CASRGDYHTEAFF
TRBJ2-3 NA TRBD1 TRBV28 TGTGCCAGCAGTGCTTATACAGGGGAGAAGTCAGATACGCAGTATTTT CASSAYTGEKSDTQYF
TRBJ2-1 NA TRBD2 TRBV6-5 TGTGCCAGCAGGGGACCGGGGGGTGTCAATGAGCAGTTCTTC CASRGPGGVNEQFF
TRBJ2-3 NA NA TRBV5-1 TGCGCCAGCAGCTTGGAACCAGGGAAGACGACGCACTCTAGCACAGATACGCAGTATTTT CASSLEPGKTTHSSTDTQYF
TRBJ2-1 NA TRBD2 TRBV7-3 TGTGCCAGCAGCTCGGGACGGGGGGGGCAGTTCTTC CASSSGRGGQFF
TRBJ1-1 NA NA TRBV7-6 TGTGCCAGCAGCTTGGGGGAAGTAGGGGGGGGAACTGAAGCTTTCTTT CASSLGEVGGGTEAFF
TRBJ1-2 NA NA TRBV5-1 TGCGCCAGCAGCTGGAGACAGGATGGCGGTGGCTACACCTTC CASSWRQDGGGYTF
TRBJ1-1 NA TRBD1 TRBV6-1 TGTGCCAGCAGTGGGGGACAGGGGGAGACTGAAGCTTTCTTT CASSGGQGETEAFF
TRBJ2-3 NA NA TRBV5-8 TGTGCCAGCAGCTTCCAGGGTCCAGATACGCAGTATTTT CASSFQGPDTQYF
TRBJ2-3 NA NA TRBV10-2 TGCGCCAGCAGGCCGGGGGTTGGGGTGGCGTATTTT CASRPGVGVAYF
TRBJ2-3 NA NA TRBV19 TGTGCCAGTAGTATAGCTGGCAGGGTAGGAGATACGCAGTATTTT CASSIAGRVGDTQYF
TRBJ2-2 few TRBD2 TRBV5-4 TGTGCCAGCAGCTTGGGGTTGGCTAGCGGGGGGGCCAGGACCGGGGAGCTGTTTTTT CASSLGLASGGARTGELFF
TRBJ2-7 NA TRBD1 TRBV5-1 TGCGCCAGCAGCTTGGCTACAGGGGTGAGTGACGAGCAGTACTTC CASSLATGVSDEQYF
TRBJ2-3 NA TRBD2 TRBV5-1 TGCGCCAGCAGCTTAGCGGGGGGCGGCACAGATACGCAGTATTTT CASSLAGGGTDTQYF
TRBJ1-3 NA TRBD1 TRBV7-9 TGTGCCAGCAGCACTAGACAGGGGGCGCACACTGGAAACACCATATATTTT CASSTRQGAHTGNTIYF
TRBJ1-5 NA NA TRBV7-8 TGTGCCAGCAGCTTTGGGGGGGATATCAATTGGCCCCAGCATTTT CASSFGGDINWPQHF
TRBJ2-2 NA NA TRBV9 TGTGCCAGCGCGGGGTCAAATACCGGGGAGCTGTTTTTT CASAGSNTGELFF
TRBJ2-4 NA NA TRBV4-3 TGCGCCAGCAGCCAAGATCAGGGCTCCAAAAACATTCAGTACTTC CASSQDQGSKNIQYF
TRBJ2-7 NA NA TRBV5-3 TGTGCCAGAAGCTTTAGGGGACAAAAGATCCCCCGCCCTTACGAGCAGTACTTC CARSFRGQKIPRPYEQYF
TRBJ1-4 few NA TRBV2 TGTGCCAGCAGCCGGGACACTCAGAGGGAAAAACTGTTTTTT CASSRDTQREKLFF
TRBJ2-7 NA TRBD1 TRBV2 TGTGCCAGCAGTGAAGCGCTTCATGGACAGGGAAAATACGAGCAGTACTTC CASSEALHGQGKYEQYF
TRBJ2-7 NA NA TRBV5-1 TGCGCCAGCAGCAAACAGGGTACATCCTACGAGCAGTACTTC CASSKQGTSYEQYF
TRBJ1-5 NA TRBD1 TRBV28 TGTGCCAGCAGCCTTCGGGACAGAGCGTTCCGGGGCAATCAGCCCCAGCATTTT CASSLRDRAFRGNQPQHF
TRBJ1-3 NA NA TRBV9 TGTGCCAGCAGCGTACAACAGGCTGGAAACACCATATATTTT CASSVQQAGNTIYF
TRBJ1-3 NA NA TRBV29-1 TGCAGCGTCTCCCTTACAGGGTTAGGTGGAAACACCATATATTTT CSVSLTGLGGNTIYF
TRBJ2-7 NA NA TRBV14 TGTGCCAGCAGCCACCGACAGCTCTACGAGCAGTACTTC CASSHRQLYEQYF
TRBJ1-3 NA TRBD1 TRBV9 TGTGCCAGCAGCGCAGGACAGGTTGGAAACACCATATATTTT CASSAGQVGNTIYF
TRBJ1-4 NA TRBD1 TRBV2 TGTGCCAGCAGTATTAGGGACAGTCCCTTCGGTGAAAAACTGTTTTTT CASSIRDSPFGEKLFF
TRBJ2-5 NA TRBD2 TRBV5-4 TGTGCCAGCAGACCGGGACTAGGCCAAGAGACCCAGTACTTC CASRPGLGQETQYF
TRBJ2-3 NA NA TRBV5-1 TGCGCCAGCAGCTCCGTAGCTTCGCCCACAGATACGCAGTATTTT CASSSVASPTDTQYF
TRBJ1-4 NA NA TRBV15 TGTGCCACCAGCAACGGGACAACAACTAATGAAAAACTGTTTTTT CATSNGTTTNEKLFF